Following are 10 T cell receptor beta chains from one sample sequenced in a study of CD8+ T cells in alopecia areata. Described treatment: oral pan-JAK inhibitor, 5-10 mg twice daily. Isolated RNA was reverse transcribed into cDNA used as the sequencing template. The protocol was immunoSEQ multiplex PCR, while the TCRdb copy is restricted to in-frame clones and leaves out a portion. The data contain approximately 210,000 clones, approximately 56% of them singletons. The sample in question was CD4+ T cells sorted from blood, obtained at week 4, from a patient treated with tofacitinib. The receptors come from a human donor with alopecia areata.

This rearrangement joins TRBV28 to TRBJ1-1; D is unresolved. Germline V CDR1 and CDR2: MDHEN, SYDVKM. Trimming removed 6 bases at V and 5 bases at J, with 7 bases between. The CDR3 sequence is 11 residues long. DNA of the CDR3: TGTGCCAGCAGGGGAAGGACTGAAGCTTTCTTT. Protein sequence: CASRGRTEAFF.

The chain links TRBV4-2 to TRBJ1-2; D gene ambiguous. The CDR3 covers 14 residues. Deletions cut 1 base from V and 8 bases from J, with 14 bases between. Germline values: CDR1 LGHNA, CDR2 YNFKEQ. This CDR3 reads CASSQALSARGYTF. CDR3 DNA sequence: TGTGCCAGCAGCCAAGCTCTTTCAGCGCGGGGCTACACCTTC.

The rearrangement uses TRBV30 and TRBJ2-7; 7 nucleotides agree with TRBD1. Germline values: CDR1 GTSNPN, CDR2 SVGIG (reference sequence). The CDR3 length is 14 residues. Losses at the gene ends were 0 bases for V and 4 bases for J; bases not matched to a gene: 6. The chain's CDR3 is CAWSVPGQLYEQYF. CDR3 nucleotide sequence: TGTGCCTGGAGTGTACCGGGACAGCTTTACGAGCAGTACTTC.

The V call is TRBV29-1, the J call TRBJ2-2; 9 positions match TRBD1. V trimming: 7 bases; J trimming: 6 bases; junction bases outside the gene matches: 18. From germline, CDR1 is SQVTM and CDR2 ANQGSEA. The CDR3 sequence is 17 residues long. The CDR3 region has the DNA TGCAGCGCCAAGTTAGGGGGACAGGGCTCTTCCTCCGGGGAGCTGTTTTTT. It encodes CSAKLGGQGSSSGELFF.

The genes are TRBV30 and TRBJ1-2, with D hard to call. Trimming left V 2 bases short and J 4 bases short, with 14 bases between. The length of the CDR3 is 14 residues. CDR1 and CDR2 (germline): GTSNPN, SVGIG (reference sequence). The CDR3 DNA follows: TGTGCCTGGAGTCCGATTAGTCAGAGCTATGGCTACACCTTC. Amino acids: CAWSPISQSYGYTF.

This chain connects TRBV5-1 to TRBJ2-7, with D possibly matching TRBD1 (5 bases). V was trimmed by 4 bases and J by 1 base, leaving 12 bases between them. Germline CDR1 is SGHRS and CDR2 is YFSETQ. The CDR3 has 14 amino acids. CDR3 region: CASSPDTGSYEQYF. DNA for the CDR3: TGCGCCAGCAGCCCGGACACCGGATCCTACGAGCAGTACTTC.

The rearrangement links TRBV29-1 to TRBJ2-2; TRBD1 matches 8 bases. The CDR3 runs to 14 residues. The germline gives CDR1 SQVTM, CDR2 ANQGSEA. V shed 5 bases and J 7 bases; nucleotides not matched to a gene: 9. CDR3: CSVTGTGGNGELFF. For the CDR3, the DNA is TGCAGCGTTACCGGGACAGGAGGAAACGGGGAGCTGTTTTTT.

V is TRBV10-3 and J is TRBJ1-2; D gene ambiguous. Trimming stripped 2 bases from V and 0 bases from J, with 13 bases between. Germline loops: CDR1 ENHRY, CDR2 SYGVKD. This CDR3 contains 16 residues. DNA for the CDR3: TGTGCCATCAGTGAGGGTGCACAGCTGACTAACTATGGCTACACCTTC. Amino acids: CAISEGAQLTNYGYTF.

The rearrangement links TRBV7-9 to TRBJ1-2; the D gene is possibly TRBD1 (5 bases). Germline V gives CDR1 SEHNR, CDR2 FQNEAQ (reference sequence). V was cut by 2 bases and J by 3 bases, with 10 bases left in between. CDR3 length equals 14 residues. The CDR3 nucleotides are TGTGCCAGCAGCTTAATGACGGGGCACTATGGCTACACCTTC. Protein sequence: CASSLMTGHYGYTF.

J is TRBJ1-5 and V is TRBV7-2; perhaps TRBD1 as D (6 bases). Deletions cut 5 bases from V and 3 bases from J, with 17 bases between. The CDR3 runs 16 residues. Germline CDR1 and CDR2: SGHTA and FQGNSA. Written as DNA, the CDR3 is TGTGCCAGCAGCATGAGGGGGGCTGGTAACAATCAGCCCCAGCATTTT. It yields the protein CASSMRGAGNNQPQHF.